A single sample gave rise to the 5 T cell receptor beta chains below, sequenced in a study of blood T cell repertoires in COVID-19. This table comes from immunoSEQ multiplex PCR, and its TCRdb copy is limited to in-frame clones, with some not included. The top ten hold roughly 8.6% of the sample, which has around 200,000 clones, about 86% seen once. Material: peripheral blood. Source of these receptors: a man in his forties or fifties with active or convalescent COVID-19.

CDR3 DNA sequence: TGTGCCAGCAGCCACACAAACGGACAGATGAACACTGAAGCTTTCTTT. Translating it yields CASSHTNGQMNTEAFF. The gene calls are TRBV9 and TRBJ1-1; tentative D call: TRBD1 (6 bases). The ends were cut back, 4 bases at V and 0 bases at J, with 16 bases in the middle. There are 16 residues in the CDR3. Germline CDR1 SGDLS, CDR2 YYNGEE.

V and J are TRBV7-9 and TRBJ2-7, with 7 nucleotides matching TRBD1. V trimming: 3 bases; J trimming: 6 bases; junction bases outside the gene matches: 2. This CDR3 comprises 12 residues. Germline V CDR1 and CDR2: SEHNR, FQNEAQ (reference sequence). The CDR3 DNA follows: TGTGCCAGCAGCTTGGGACAGCTCGAGCAGTACTTC. Its translation: CASSLGQLEQYF.

The genes are TRBV19 and TRBJ2-2, with TRBD2 matching over 9 bases. Germline V gene data show CDR1 as LNHDA and CDR2 as SQIVND (reference sequence). This CDR3 contains 15 residues. J was trimmed by 6 bases and V by 5 bases; bases with no gene match: 7. The CDR3 nucleotides are TGTGCCAGTAGTCCGGTAGCGGGAGTTGCCGGGGAGCTGTTTTTT. It translates to CASSPVAGVAGELFF.

This chain uses TRBV6-2 or TRBV6-3 with TRBJ1-1; D unclear. The CDR3 extends over 14 amino acids. V gave up 2 bases and J gave up 0 bases, with 7 bases separating them. The germline V gene has CDR1 MNHEY and CDR2 SVGEGT. The DNA for the CDR3 is TGTGCCAGCAGTTACGTCAGAATGAACACTGAAGCTTTCTTT. Its translation: CASSYVRMNTEAFF.

The chain has TRBV5-5 and TRBJ2-1, with TRBD2 matching over 8 bases. V shed 4 bases, J shed 9 bases, and the junction held 9 bases outside the gene matches. The length of the CDR3 is 14 residues. Per the germline V gene, CDR1 is SGHKS and CDR2 is YYEKEE (reference sequence). CDR3 bases: TGTGCCAGCAGCGCCTATTTGGCGGGGGGTGAGCAGTTCTTC. Protein: CASSAYLAGGEQFF.